These 22 T cell receptor beta chains came from one sample sequenced in a study of CD8+CD57+ T cells in acquired aplastic anemia (dated by TCRdb to the late 2010s). Sequencing used an Illumina HiSeq 2000. Genomic DNA served as template for TCR beta VDJ combination and CDR3 sequence profiling. The public reads were quality trimmed at Q25 with fastp and then assembled into clones with MiXCR by TCRdb, keeping productive beta chains. Each CDR3 protein gets just one entry, which takes the most common genes and DNA from the rows behind it. The sample contains about 160,000 distinct CDR3 sequences, around 40% of them found a single time. 1.1% of the sample comes from the top ten. Sample: sorted CD4+, CD8+, or CD8+CD57+ T cells (not recorded which) from PBMCs. The source is a human donor in good health.

The CDR3 loop reads CASRVGTNEKLFF. The CDR3 nucleotides are TGTGCCAGCAGGGTTGGGACTAATGAAAAACTGTTTTTT. The gene calls are TRBV11-2 and TRBJ1-4; no firm D call. The V and J ends lost 6 bases and 2 bases respectively, with 7 bases between them. Per germline, CDR1 SGHAT and CDR2 FQNNGV. There are 13 residues in the CDR3.

This rearrangement joins TRBV2 to TRBJ2-7, with TRBD1 as a possible D gene (7 bases). V was trimmed by 5 bases and J by 3 bases, leaving 11 bases between them. Germline V lookup: CDR1 SNHLY, CDR2 FYNNEI. The CDR3 length is 13 residues. CDR3 sequence: CASSRQGLYEQYF. Here the CDR3 DNA reads TGTGCCAGCAGTAGACAGGGACTCTACGAGCAGTACTTC.

The chain links TRBV29-1 to TRBJ2-7, with 9 bases matching TRBD1. V was clipped by 0 bases and J by 7 bases; unmatched bases: 7. The germline CDR1 and CDR2 sequences are SQVTM and ANQGSEA. This CDR3 has 14 residues. DNA for the CDR3: TGCAGCGTTGAAGACGGGACAGGGACGGGGGAGCAGTACTTC. Its translation: CSVEDGTGTGEQYF.

The chain has TRBV9 and TRBJ2-5, with D tentatively TRBD1 (5 bases). Trimming removed 1 base from V and 2 bases from J, with 15 bases in between. The germline CDR1 and CDR2 sequences are SGDLS and YYNGEE. CDR3 size: 16 residues. The CDR3 here is CASSVLSGMGQETQYF. The CDR3 DNA is TGTGCCAGCAGCGTACTCTCAGGGATGGGGCAAGAGACCCAGTACTTC.

This chain joins TRBV29-1 and TRBJ2-5, with 8 bases fitting TRBD1. Germline loops: CDR1 SQVTM, CDR2 ANQGSEA. After removal of 6 bases from V and 5 bases from J, the junction contained 5 bases not matched to a gene. This CDR3 region has 12 residues. The CDR3 DNA is TGCAGCGTGACGACAGGGGTCGAGACCCAGTACTTC. Amino acids: CSVTTGVETQYF. Full variable domain (rest looked up from reference TRBV29-1 and TRBJ2-5): SAVISQKPSRDICQRGTSLTIQCQVDSQVTMMFWYRQQPGQSLTLIATANQGSEATYESGFVIDKFPISRPNLTFSTLTVSNMSPEDSSIYLCSVTTGVETQYFGPGTRLLVL.

This chain links TRBV19 with TRBJ2-3; 7 bases match TRBD1. The germline gives CDR1 LNHDA, CDR2 SQIVND (reference sequence). V shed 5 bases, J shed 11 bases, and the junction held 7 bases outside the gene matches. The CDR3 runs 12 residues. The CDR3 reads CASSVTGNEQYF. In DNA form, the CDR3 reads TGTGCCAGTAGTGTGACAGGGAATGAGCAGTATTTT.

There are many counts of this clonotype. The V call is TRBV3-1, the J call TRBJ2-1; TRBD2 matches at 11 bases. The V and J ends lost 4 bases and 5 bases, in that order; junction bases with no gene match: 4. The V gene's germline CDR1 is LGHDT and CDR2 YNNKEL (reference sequence). CDR3 length equals 15 residues. This CDR3 reads CASSPPGLADNEQFF. The CDR3 DNA is TGTGCCAGCAGCCCCCCGGGACTAGCGGACAATGAGCAGTTCTTC.

In this sample, this clonotype turned up many times. The rearrangement uses TRBV7-9 and TRBJ1-1; D is possibly TRBD1 (6 bases). The V end was cut by 7 bases, the J end by 1 base, with 19 bases between. Looked up from germline, CDR1 is SEHNR and CDR2 is FQNEAQ (reference sequence). The CDR3 has 16 amino acids. The CDR3 DNA is TGTGCCAGCACCCCCCAGGGGAGGGGCACGAACACTGAAGCTTTCTTT. It is translated as CASTPQGRGTNTEAFF. Together with reference TRBV7-9 and TRBJ1-1, the CDR3 gives the full variable domain: DTGVSQNPRHKITKRGQNVTFRCDPISEHNRLYWYRQTLGQGPEFLTYFQNEAQLEKSRLLSDRFSAERPKGSFSTLEIQRTEQGDSAMYLCASTPQGRGTNTEAFFGQGTRLTVV.

This clonotype was counted only a few times. The chain recombines TRBV12-5 with TRBJ2-3, with D perhaps being TRBD1 or TRBD2 (5 bases each). The CDR3 covers 13 residues. V was cut by 0 bases and J by 5 bases, with 6 bases left in between. Germline loops: CDR1 LGHNT, CDR2 FRNRAP. The CDR3 sequence is CASGLVGGDTQYF. CDR3 DNA: TGTGCTAGTGGTTTGGTTGGGGGAGATACGCAGTATTTT.

V gene TRBV7-3 combines with J gene TRBJ2-6; D call uncertain. Germline CDR1 and CDR2: SGHTA and FQGTGA. The CDR3 runs 15 residues. Trimming shortened V by 2 bases and J by 2 bases, and 7 bases separated the two germline ends. This CDR3 is CASSLDGAGANVLTF. The CDR3 coding sequence is TGTGCCAGCAGCTTAGATGGGGCTGGGGCCAACGTCCTGACTTTC.

Worth noting for this clonotype: It may be a read error: a sequence one base away is much more abundant. The chain combines TRBV4-2 with TRBJ2-7; no reliable D call. Germline V lookup: CDR1 LGHNA, CDR2 YNFKEQ. V was trimmed by 7 bases and J by 7 bases, leaving 26 bases between them. CDR3 length: 16 residues. The DNA of the CDR3 is TGTGCCAGCAACCCGGATGGGTTTATGGGCTATTATGAGCAGTACTTC. It yields the protein CASNPDGFMGYYEQYF.

The genes are TRBV15 and TRBJ2-1; TRBD2 matches 8 bases. CDR1 and CDR2 from the germline V gene are LNHNV and YYDKDF (reference sequence). The CDR3 has 14 amino acids. V gave up 5 bases and J gave up 4 bases; unmatched junction bases: 4. CDR3 protein: CATSHRGGYNEQFF. The CDR3 region has the DNA TGTGCCACCAGCCACCGGGGGGGTTACAATGAGCAGTTCTTC.

This clonotype was detected many times. The V call is TRBV5-8, the J call TRBJ2-3; D possibly corresponds to TRBD2 (7 bases). CDR3 length: 15 amino acids. Trimming left V 5 bases short and J 2 bases short, with 15 bases between. Germline V lookup: CDR1 SGHTS, CDR2 YDEGEE. Written as DNA, the CDR3 is TGTGCCAGCAGGTGGACTGCGGGGGCCACAGATACGCAGTATTTT. Translating gives CASRWTAGATDTQYF.

This chain joins TRBV2 and TRBJ2-7; D uncertain. V gave up 6 bases and J gave up 5 bases, with 14 bases separating them. This CDR3 contains 13 residues. Germline assignment: CDR1 SNHLY and CDR2 FYNNEI. The CDR3 DNA follows: TGTGCCAGCAGGACGGACCCTCGCCACGAGCAGTACTTC. Translated: CASRTDPRHEQYF.

The sample holds many counts of this clonotype. This chain joins TRBV9 and TRBJ2-5; 7 bases are a match to TRBD1. The CDR3 has 14 residues. CDR1 is SGDLS and CDR2 is YYNGEE in the germline V gene. Losses at the gene ends were 2 bases for V and 4 bases for J; bases not matched to a gene: 5. CDR3 DNA: TGTGCCAGCAGCGTGTCACAGGGGCGAGAGACCCAGTACTTC. Translation: CASSVSQGRETQYF.

The chain combines TRBV7-9 with TRBJ2-3; D uncertain. V gave up 8 bases and J gave up 3 bases, with 6 bases separating them. In germline, CDR1 is SEHNR, CDR2 FQNEAQ (reference sequence). There are 11 residues in the CDR3. For the CDR3, the DNA is TGTGCCAGCCAGGATACAGATACGCAGTATTTT. Amino acids: CASQDTDTQYF.

This clonotype was detected once. The chain couples TRBV4-1 to TRBJ2-7; maybe TRBD1 (5 bases). CDR1 is MGHRA, CDR2 YSYEKL, per germline. V shed 0 bases and J shed 3 bases, with 15 bases lying between them. The CDR3 contains 16 residues. The CDR3 bases are TGCGCCAGCAGCCAAGAATCGACAGTTACTTACTACGAGCAGTACTTC. Protein sequence: CASSQESTVTYYEQYF.

This clonotype was counted a few times. This clone may be a read error of a much larger clone one base away. The J gene is TRBJ2-1, the V gene TRBV2; 7 bases line up with TRBD2. Germline V gene lookup returns CDR1 SNHLY and CDR2 FYNNEI. The ends lost 8 bases at V and 9 bases at J; junction bases unmatched: 4. The CDR3 sequence is 11 residues long. CDR3: CASGRGSEQFF. CDR3 coding DNA: TGTGCCAGCGGGCGGGGGAGTGAGCAGTTCTTC.

This clonotype was counted many times. V is TRBV2 and J is TRBJ2-7, with 9 bases lining up with TRBD1. This CDR3 has 14 amino acids. V shed 3 bases, J shed 2 bases, and the junction held 2 bases outside the gene matches. CDR1 and CDR2 (germline): SNHLY, FYNNEI. This chain's CDR3 is CASSDGDRAYEQYF. Here the CDR3 DNA reads TGTGCCAGCAGTGATGGGGACAGGGCCTACGAGCAGTACTTC.

The chain recombines TRBV10-3 with TRBJ1-5, with TRBD1 matching 7 bases. The CDR3 runs to 14 residues. The germline V gene encodes CDR1 ENHRY and CDR2 SYGVKD. V shed 5 bases, J shed 3 bases, and the junction held 4 bases outside the gene matches. The CDR3 DNA reads TGTGCCATCAGTTCGGACAGGATCAATCAGCCCCAGCATTTT. This codes for CAISSDRINQPQHF.

V usage is TRBV12-3 or TRBV12-4 and J usage is TRBJ2-1; 9 bases agree with TRBD1. V was clipped by 4 bases and J by 1 base; unmatched bases: 5. The CDR3 is made up of 16 amino acids. For the CDR3, the DNA is TGTGCCAGCAGTTCTGGACAGGGGAAGTCCTACAATGAGCAGTTCTTC. Translated: CASSSGQGKSYNEQFF.

The V gene is TRBV27, the J gene TRBJ2-2, with 8 bases that match TRBD1. The CDR3 extends over 15 amino acids. The germline V gene has CDR1 MNHEY and CDR2 SMNVEV (reference sequence). V lost 5 bases and J lost 5; bases outside the gene matches: 7. CDR3 bases: TGTGCCAGCAGTCCCGCCGGGACAGGTACCGGGGAGCTGTTTTTT. The encoded protein is CASSPAGTGTGELFF.